The 12 T cell receptor beta chains below were found in one sample sequenced in a study of human T cells and chemical hapten exposure. Time point meaning: patch test 2, 6 weeks after DPC sensitization. Documented treatment: therapeutic diphenylcyclopropenone sensitization with weekly scalp DPC. Each CDR3 protein gets one entry after TCRdb re-called the RACE reads with MiXCR. The sample lists over 100,000 distinct CDR3 sequences; roughly a tenth were seen once. Sequencing used whole blood, obtained in connection with sensitization to the hapten diphenylcyclopropenone (DPC). The receptors here all came from a woman aged 40 to 49 with alopecia areata. Some clones in this sample may be carry-over from other donors' samples.

This clonotype has a count of ten or more. The V call is TRBV5-8, the J call TRBJ2-1, with D maybe TRBD2 (5 bases). CDR3 length: 14 amino acids. CDR1 is SGHTS, CDR2 YDEGEE, per germline. The ends were cut back, 5 bases at V and 3 bases at J, with 12 bases in the middle. The CDR3 DNA reads as TGTGCCAGCAGGGCGGGTCCACTCTACAATGAGCAGTTCTTC. It specifies CASRAGPLYNEQFF.

This clonotype was counted many times. The chain has TRBV5-4 and TRBJ1-5; tentative D call: TRBD1 (6 bases). The CDR3 contains 14 residues. Trimming removed 0 bases from V and 4 bases from J, with 8 bases in between. Germline values: CDR1 SGHNT, CDR2 YYREEE (reference sequence). CDR3 DNA: TGTGCCAGCAGCTTGGATAGGGGGAATCAGCCCCAGCATTTT. Its translation is CASSLDRGNQPQHF.

This clonotype showed up many times. The chain has TRBV5-4 and TRBJ2-5, with D unclear. The CDR3 runs 13 residues. Trimming took off 0 bases at V and 5 bases at J, with 8 bases between the two ends. Germline V gene lookup returns CDR1 SGHNT and CDR2 YYREEE (reference sequence). CDR3 DNA sequence: TGTGCCAGCAGCTTGGCCTCCGTGGAGACCCAGTACTTC. Its protein is CASSLASVETQYF.

The V and J genes are TRBV4-3 and TRBJ1-6; 9 bases line up with TRBD1. Germline lookup yields CDR1 LGHNA and CDR2 YSLEER. Germline trimming cut 5 bases from V and 5 bases from J; bases unmatched to any gene: 4. This CDR3 contains 15 residues. CDR3 protein: CASSTTGGNNSPLHF. In DNA form, the CDR3 reads TGCGCCAGCAGCACTACAGGGGGCAATAATTCACCCCTCCACTTT.

This clonotype was detected ten times or more. The rearrangement joins TRBV7-9 to TRBJ2-3; 9 bases line up with TRBD1. The germline gives CDR1 SEHNR, CDR2 FQNEAQ (reference sequence). The CDR3 length is 14 residues. J was trimmed by 3 bases and V by 8 bases; bases with no gene match: 6. CDR3 bases: TGTGCCAGCGACTGGGGACAGGGAACAGATACGCAGTATTTT. Translated: CASDWGQGTDTQYF.

CDR3 sequence (DNA): TGTGCCAGCAGCTCAAACCGACAGGGTTTGACAGATACGCAGTATTTT. As protein: CASSSNRQGLTDTQYF. V and J are TRBV7-9 and TRBJ2-3, with 7 bases fitting TRBD1. The ends lost 4 bases at V and 3 bases at J; junction bases unmatched: 10. The CDR3 consists of 16 residues. Germline V gene lookup returns CDR1 SEHNR and CDR2 FQNEAQ (reference sequence). Together with reference TRBV7-9 and TRBJ2-3, the CDR3 gives the full variable domain: DTGVSQNPRHKITKRGQNVTFRCDPISEHNRLYWYRQTLGQGPEFLTYFQNEAQLEKSRLLSDRFSAERPKGSFSTLEIQRTEQGDSAMYLCASSSNRQGLTDTQYFGPGTRLTVL.

The CDR3 DNA is TGTGCCAGCAGCTTAGTCTCTATGAGGGAGACCCAGTACTTC. Its protein product is CASSLVSMRETQYF. The genes are TRBV7-6 and TRBJ2-5; D remains unclear. The CDR3 loop spans 14 amino acids. Germline lookup yields CDR1 SGHVS and CDR2 FNYEAQ. With 1 base removed from V and 5 bases from J, the gap between germline ends came to 11 bases.

The CDR3, as DNA: TGTGCCAGCAGTTTAGGGGGGGCTGCGCATAATGAAAAACTGTTTTTT. This encodes CASSLGGAAHNEKLFF. The rearrangement links TRBV28 to TRBJ1-4, with a possible D match to TRBD1 (6 bases). V dropped 2 bases and J dropped 4 bases, with 14 bases sitting between them. The CDR3 contains 16 residues. The germline V gene encodes CDR1 MDHEN and CDR2 SYDVKM.

Ten or more counts support this clonotype. The chain has TRBV10-2 and TRBJ1-6; D remains ambiguous. Deletions cut 2 bases from V and 0 bases from J, with 17 bases between. The CDR3 loop spans 19 amino acids. Germline V gene sequence: CDR1 WSHSY, CDR2 SAAADI. The DNA for the CDR3 is TGCGCCAGCAGTGAGCGGATGGGGTACGGGGACTCCTATAATTCACCCCTCCACTTT. Protein sequence: CASSERMGYGDSYNSPLHF.

This clonotype was counted ten times or more. V and J are TRBV29-1 and TRBJ2-3, with D perhaps TRBD1 or TRBD2 (6 bases each). This CDR3 is 13 amino acids long. In germline, CDR1 is SQVTM, CDR2 ANQGSEA. Trimming stripped 1 base from V and 6 bases from J, with 11 bases between. CDR3 sequence: CSVEGRRGDTQYF. Written as DNA, the CDR3 is TGCAGCGTTGAAGGCAGGAGGGGGGATACGCAGTATTTT.

The rearrangement links TRBV7-9 to TRBJ1-5; possibly TRBD1 for D (5 bases). The CDR3 is 16 residues long. The germline V and J ends were trimmed by 4 bases and 2 bases, with 15 bases remaining between them. CDR1 is SEHNR, CDR2 FQNEAQ, per germline (reference sequence). The CDR3 DNA reads TGTGCCAGCAGCTCCGGGTGGGGGGTTGGCAATCAGCCCCAGCATTTT. It encodes CASSSGWGVGNQPQHF.

This clonotype was recorded many times. CDR3 coding DNA: TGTGCCAGCAGCCGCGTGGGGGGCTCCTACAATGAGCAGTTCTTC. Protein: CASSRVGGSYNEQFF. This chain links TRBV6-5 with TRBJ2-1, with D perhaps TRBD2 (6 bases). Germline values: CDR1 MNHEY, CDR2 SVGAGI. The CDR3 consists of 15 residues. V was trimmed by 6 bases and J by 0 bases, leaving 12 bases between them.